This T cell receptor (beta chain) emerged from a study of CD8 T cells in Susac syndrome. With random hexamers, reverse transcription was performed on roughly 0.5 to 1 ug of RNA. An immunoSEQ multiplex PCR generated amplified TCR beta CDR3 products spanning 54 Vbeta and 13 Jbeta. MiXCR was run by TCRdb on the immunoSEQ multiplex PCR reads, yielding one entry per CDR3 protein. The sample includes roughly 200,000 distinct CDR3 sequences, around 95% of them seen just once. Germline trimming cut 4 bases from V and 7 bases from J; bases unmatched to any gene: 13. This CDR3 comprises 16 residues. Germline CDR1 SGHRS, CDR2 YFSETQ. Sequencing of TCR beta, carried out with a high-throughput approach, was applied to CD8+ and CD4+ T cells from the blood. Purification of the CD8+ and CD4+ T cells relied on negative isolation, and TEMRA cells underwent FACS enrichment. In regard to this clonotype: Its cognate antigen is unknown.

Points from the study as a whole: The authors acknowledged that their TCR sequencing and HLA analysis involved a relatively small number of individuals.

This clonotype originated in a human donor in good health. Sequencing input: CD4+ T cells from PBMCs. The rearrangement joins TRBV5-1 to TRBJ2-1; 8 bases fit TRBD2. CDR3 sequence (DNA): TGCGCCAGCAGCACCTCCCTCTTCGGGGGGGCGAATGAGCAGTTCTTC. Amino acid sequence: CASSTSLFGGANEQFF.